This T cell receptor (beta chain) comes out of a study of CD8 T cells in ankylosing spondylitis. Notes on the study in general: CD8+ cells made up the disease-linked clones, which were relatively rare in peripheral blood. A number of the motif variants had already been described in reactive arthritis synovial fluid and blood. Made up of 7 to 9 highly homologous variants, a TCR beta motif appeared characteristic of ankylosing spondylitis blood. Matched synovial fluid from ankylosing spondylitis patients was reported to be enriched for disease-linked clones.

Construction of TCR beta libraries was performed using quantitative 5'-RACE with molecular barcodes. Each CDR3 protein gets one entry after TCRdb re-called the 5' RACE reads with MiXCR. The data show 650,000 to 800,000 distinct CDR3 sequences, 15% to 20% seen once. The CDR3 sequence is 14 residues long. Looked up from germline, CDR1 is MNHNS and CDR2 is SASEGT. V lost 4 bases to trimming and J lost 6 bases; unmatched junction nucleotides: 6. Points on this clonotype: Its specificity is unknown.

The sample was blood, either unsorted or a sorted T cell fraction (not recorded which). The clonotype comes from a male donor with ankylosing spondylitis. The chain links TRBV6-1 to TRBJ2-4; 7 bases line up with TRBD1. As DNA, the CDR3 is TGTGCCAGCAGTGGGGACAGCTCAGCAAACATTCAGTACTTC. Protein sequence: CASSGDSSANIQYF.